Listed below are T cell receptor beta chains from one sample, sequenced in a study of blood T cell repertoires in COVID-19. TCRdb's copy holds only in-frame clones and misses some; the assay was immunoSEQ multiplex PCR. The profile covers 90,000 to 150,000 clones, with about 79% appearing a single time and about 4% taken by the ten largest. Specimen: peripheral blood. Receptors originate from a woman older than 75 with acute or convalescent COVID-19. The CDR3 runs from the conserved cysteine through the conserved F or W. D genes are given only for firm matches. Clone size is not always given. Where it is, it says once, few, many or a class for expanded clones.

>TRBV18|-|TRBJ2-3|-
CASSPEVGTDTQYF
TGTGCCAGCTCACCAGAGGTTGGGACAGATACGCAGTATTTT
>TRBV7-9|-|TRBJ1-1|-
CASSLGRGGDTEAFF
TGTGCCAGCAGCTTGGGGAGGGGAGGGGACACTGAAGCTTTCTTT
>TRBV2|-|TRBJ2-3|-
CASSLPGTDTQYF
TGTGCCAGCAGTCTTCCCGGGACAGATACGCAGTATTTT
>TRBV7-2|TRBD1|TRBJ1-5|-
CASSPRGLQGAGQPQHF
TGTGCCAGCAGCCCCCGCGGACTACAGGGGGCGGGACAGCCCCAGCATTTT
>TRBV6-5|TRBD2|TRBJ2-1|-
CASTVTSGSYNEQFF
TGTGCCAGCACTGTGACTAGCGGCTCCTACAATGAGCAGTTCTTC
>TRBV19|-|TRBJ2-3|few
CASRGGGTDTQYF
TGTGCCAGTCGTGGCGGAGGCACAGATACGCAGTATTTT
>TRBV4-2|-|TRBJ2-7|-
CASSQEGWSPSGHEQYF
TGTGCCAGCAGCCAAGAGGGCTGGTCCCCCAGTGGGCACGAGCAGTACTTC
>TRBV18|-|TRBJ1-2|-
CASSPLDKGGYTF
TGTGCCAGCTCACCACTGGACAAAGGCGGCTACACCTTC
>TRBV3-1/TRBV3-2|-|TRBJ1-4|-
CASSQGAHEKLFF
TGTGCCAGCAGCCAGGGGGCGCATGAAAAACTGTTTTTT
>TRBV7-3|-|TRBJ2-7|-
CASSQGGSYEQYF
TGTGCCAGCAGCCAGGGGGGCAGCTACGAGCAGTACTTC
>TRBV11-1|-|TRBJ2-7|-
CASSLGVGGLGEQYF
TGTGCCAGCAGCTTAGGAGTTGGCGGGTTAGGCGAGCAGTACTTC
>TRBV2|TRBD1|TRBJ1-2|-
CASSPQGAYGYTF
TGTGCCAGCAGTCCACAGGGGGCTTATGGCTACACCTTC
>TRBV11-1|-|TRBJ2-5|few
CASSLSEETQYF
TGTGCCAGCAGCTTATCAGAAGAGACCCAGTACTTC